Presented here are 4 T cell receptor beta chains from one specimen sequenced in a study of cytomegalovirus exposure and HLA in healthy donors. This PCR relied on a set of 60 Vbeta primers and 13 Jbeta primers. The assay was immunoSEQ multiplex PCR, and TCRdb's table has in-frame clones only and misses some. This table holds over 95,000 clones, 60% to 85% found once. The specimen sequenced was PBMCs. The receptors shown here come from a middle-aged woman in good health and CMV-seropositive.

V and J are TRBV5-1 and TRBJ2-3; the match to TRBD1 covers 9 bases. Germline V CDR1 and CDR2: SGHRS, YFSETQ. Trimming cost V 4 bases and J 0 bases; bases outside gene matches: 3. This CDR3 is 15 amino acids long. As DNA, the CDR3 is TGCGCCAGCAGCGTACAGGGGGCAAGCACAGATACGCAGTATTTT. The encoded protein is CASSVQGASTDTQYF.

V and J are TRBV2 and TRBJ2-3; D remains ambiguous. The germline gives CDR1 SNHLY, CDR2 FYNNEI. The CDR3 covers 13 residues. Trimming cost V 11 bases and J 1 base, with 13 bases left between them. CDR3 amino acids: CASSKQGTDTQYF. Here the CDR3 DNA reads TGTGCCTCTTCTAAGCAGGGCACAGATACGCAGTATTTT.

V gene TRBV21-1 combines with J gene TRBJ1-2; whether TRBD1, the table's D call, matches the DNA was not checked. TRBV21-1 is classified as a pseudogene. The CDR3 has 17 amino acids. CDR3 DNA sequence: TGTGCCAGCAGCAAAGCGCGGCGGCAGGAAAGGGGCTATGGCTACACCTTC. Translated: CASSKARRQERGYGYTF.

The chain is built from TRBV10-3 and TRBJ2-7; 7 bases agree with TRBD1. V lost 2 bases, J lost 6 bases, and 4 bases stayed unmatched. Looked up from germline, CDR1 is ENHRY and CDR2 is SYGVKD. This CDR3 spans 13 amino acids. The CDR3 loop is CAISERTGAEQYF. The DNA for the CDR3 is TGTGCCATCAGTGAGCGGACAGGAGCCGAGCAGTACTTC.